The 25 T cell receptor beta chains given below trace back to one sample, sequenced in a study of T cells after yellow fever vaccination. In TCRdb, the 5' RACE reads were re-called with MiXCR into one record per CDR3 protein. The sample has some 160,000 distinct CDR3 sequences; approximately 9.7% are singletons. The sample in question was CD8+ T cells sorted from PBMCs, obtained 45 days after the yellow fever booster vaccination. These receptors were obtained from a man aged 18 to 30 who received the YFV17D yellow fever vaccine.

The table lists this clonotype with many counts. This rearrangement joins TRBV12-5 to TRBJ1-2; 7 bases map to TRBD1. The CDR3 loop spans 13 amino acids. V dropped 7 bases and J dropped 6; count of bases not matched to a gene: 8. The germline V gene has CDR1 LGHNT and CDR2 FRNRAP. The CDR3 reads CASALGQADGYTF. For the CDR3, the DNA is TGTGCTAGTGCCCTTGGACAGGCTGATGGCTACACCTTC. Together with reference TRBV12-5 and TRBJ1-2, the CDR3 gives the full variable domain: DARVTQTPRHKVTEMGQEVTMRCQPILGHNTVFWYRQTMMQGLELLAYFRNRAPLDDSGMPKDRFSAEMPDATLATLKIQPSEPRDSAVYFCASALGQADGYTFGSGTRLTVV.

In this sample, this clonotype turned up a few times. V is TRBV11-1 and J is TRBJ2-7; 10 bases are shared with TRBD1. The CDR3 is 15 residues long. V lost 3 bases and J lost 6; bases outside the gene matches: 8. Germline-derived CDR1 and CDR2 are SGHAT and FQDESV (reference sequence). The CDR3 DNA follows: TGTGCCAGCAGCTTGGAGGACAGGGGGTCCGTCGAGCAGTACTTC. Translation: CASSLEDRGSVEQYF.

Only a few counts were recorded for this clonotype. The chain has TRBV7-9 and TRBJ2-7; D unclear. Germline CDR1 and CDR2: SEHNR and FQNEAQ (reference sequence). CDR3 size: 15 residues. Trimming removed 1 base from V and 3 bases from J, with 13 bases in between. CDR3 residues: CASSLGIDGVYEQYV. CDR3 sequence (DNA): TGTGCCAGCAGCTTAGGCATCGACGGAGTCTACGAGCAGTACGTC.

A few counts support this clonotype. This chain joins TRBV20-1 and TRBJ1-2; maybe TRBD1 (5 bases). The CDR3 spans 12 residues. Between the trimmed V and J ends, which lost 6 bases and 2 bases, there was a span of 10 bases. In germline, CDR1 is DFQATT, CDR2 SNEGSKA (reference sequence). CDR3 loop: CSASEGNYGYTF. CDR3 nucleotides: TGCAGTGCAAGCGAGGGGAACTATGGCTACACCTTC.

This clonotype was counted a few times. The CDR3 DNA reads as TGCAGCGTTGAAAGGTTTGCAGGGATTGATACGCAGTATTTT. Translation: CSVERFAGIDTQYF. The V and J genes are TRBV29-1 and TRBJ2-3, with D perhaps matching TRBD1 (5 bases). This CDR3 is built from 14 residues. CDR1 and CDR2 from the germline V gene are SQVTM and ANQGSEA. V was pared by 2 bases and J by 6 bases, with 15 bases between.

This clonotype was detected many times. V and J are TRBV20-1 and TRBJ2-3; D ambiguous. CDR3 length: 16 residues. Germline CDR1 is DFQATT and CDR2 is SNEGSKA (reference sequence). V was shortened by 2 bases and J by 3 bases, with 18 bases between the two germline ends. This CDR3 is CSARPPLTQGTDTQYF. CDR3 nucleotide sequence: TGCAGTGCTAGACCCCCCCTCACCCAAGGAACAGATACGCAGTATTTT.

This clonotype was seen a few times. This chain uses TRBV20-1 with TRBJ2-3; D unclear. CDR3 size: 15 residues. Trimming took 4 bases from V and 1 from J, leaving 15 bases between them. Germline loops: CDR1 DFQATT, CDR2 SNEGSKA (reference sequence). The CDR3 reads CSATETKVGTDTQYF. The CDR3 coding sequence is TGCAGTGCTACTGAGACAAAGGTGGGCACAGATACGCAGTATTTT.

This clonotype has more than one count but fewer than ten. V and J are TRBV5-1 and TRBJ2-2, with D tentatively TRBD1 (6 bases). Looked up from germline, CDR1 is SGHRS and CDR2 is YFSETQ. This CDR3 has 15 amino acids. The V gene lost 1 base and the J gene lost 6 bases, with 13 bases spanning the gap. The CDR3 sequence is CASSLKQGNSGELFF. CDR3 sequence (DNA): TGCGCCAGCAGCTTGAAACAGGGAAACTCCGGGGAGCTGTTTTTT.

This clonotype has just a few counts. The chain carries TRBV2 and TRBJ2-7; D gene uncertain. Trimming cost V 3 bases and J 6 bases, with 12 bases left between them. CDR1 and CDR2 (germline): SNHLY, FYNNEI. The CDR3 length is 13 residues. The CDR3, as DNA: TGTGCCAGCAGTGATGGGGTAGTGGGCGAGCAGTACTTC. Translated, it gives CASSDGVVGEQYF.

The sample holds many counts of this clonotype. This rearrangement joins TRBV29-1 to TRBJ2-7; the D gene is possibly TRBD1 (5 bases). This CDR3 comprises 11 residues. V was trimmed by 0 bases and J by 9 bases, leaving 9 bases between them. CDR1 and CDR2 from the germline V gene are SQVTM and ANQGSEA. Written as DNA, the CDR3 is TGCAGCGTTGAAGAGGGGCCGGGGCAGTACTTC. Its protein is CSVEEGPGQYF.

In this sample, this clonotype turned up a few times. V and J are TRBV7-9 and TRBJ2-2; 7 nucleotides agree with TRBD2. The CDR3 is 15 amino acids. Germline CDR1 and CDR2: SEHNR and FQNEAQ (reference sequence). The junction had 8 bases not matched to a gene; V was cut back by 5 bases and J by 5 bases. The CDR3 region has the DNA TGTGCCAGCAGCGAGGGCCTAGCGGTGACCGGGGAGCTGTTTTTT. This encodes CASSEGLAVTGELFF.

The chain recombines TRBV5-6 with TRBJ2-5, with D possibly being TRBD2 (7 bases). V lost 0 bases to trimming and J lost 4 bases, with 16 bases between them. Germline V gives CDR1 SGHDT, CDR2 YYEEEE. This CDR3 has 16 amino acids. The CDR3 DNA reads TGTGCCAGCAGCTTGGCCCCCGGGGGGCTCGGAGAGACCCAGTACTTC. It specifies CASSLAPGGLGETQYF.

This clonotype occurred many times. The chain employs TRBV20-1 and TRBJ1-2; 7 nucleotides align to TRBD1. Trimming removed 6 bases from V and 8 bases from J; junction bases left unmatched: 9. Germline V lookup: CDR1 DFQATT, CDR2 SNEGSKA (reference sequence). CDR3 length: 12 amino acids. CDR3 protein: CSALHRGTGYTF. In DNA, the CDR3 is TGCAGTGCCTTACACAGGGGTACGGGCTACACCTTC.

The chain employs TRBV7-9 and TRBJ1-2; 11 bases match TRBD1. The CDR3 is made up of 14 amino acids. J lost 6 bases, V lost 3 bases, and 3 bases had no gene match. Looked up from germline, CDR1 is SEHNR and CDR2 is FQNEAQ (reference sequence). The CDR3 protein is CASSFGTGGDGYTF. In nucleotides, the CDR3 is TGTGCCAGCAGCTTCGGGACAGGGGGGGATGGCTACACCTTC.

This clonotype has more than one count but fewer than ten. The chain employs TRBV27 and TRBJ1-3; TRBD1 matches 7 bases. The CDR3 spans 17 residues. V lost 5 bases to trimming and J lost 0 bases; unmatched junction nucleotides: 10. Germline loops: CDR1 MNHEY, CDR2 SMNVEV (reference sequence). The CDR3 loop reads CASSTLPGTASGNTIYF. CDR3 nucleotide sequence: TGTGCCAGCAGTACCCTCCCCGGGACAGCCTCTGGAAACACCATATATTTT.

This clonotype was picked up a small number of times. The chain links TRBV29-1 to TRBJ2-3; D is uncertain. CDR1 is SQVTM and CDR2 is ANQGSEA in the germline V gene. There are 11 residues in the CDR3. CDR3 DNA sequence: TGCAGTTCCGAAAGCACAGATACGCAGTATTTT. Amino acid sequence: CSSESTDTQYF.

CDR3 residues: CATKLAGGGGSDTQYF. The CDR3 nucleotides read TGTGCCACCAAACTAGCGGGGGGCGGCGGTAGTGATACGCAGTATTTT. This chain connects TRBV28 to TRBJ2-3; 12 bases fit TRBD2. Germline trimming cut 10 bases from V and 6 bases from J; bases unmatched to any gene: 14. Germline CDR1 and CDR2: MDHEN and SYDVKM. The CDR3 is 16 amino acids. Variable domain in full (rest from reference TRBV28 and TRBJ2-3): DVKVTQSSRYLVKRTGEKVFLECVQDMDHENMFWYRQDPGLGLRLIYFSYDVKMKEKGDIPEGYSVSREKKERFSLILESASTNQTSMYLCATKLAGGGGSDTQYFGPGTRLTVL.

The chain joins TRBV7-6 to TRBJ2-5; D may be TRBD2 (7 bases). This CDR3 is built from 18 residues. The germline gives CDR1 SGHVS, CDR2 FNYEAQ. Trimming removed 4 bases from V and 3 bases from J, with 24 bases in between. DNA for the CDR3: TGTGCCAGCAGCTCCCCGGGGGGAGTTAGGGGGGCGAAAGAGACCCAGTACTTC. The encoded protein is CASSSPGGVRGAKETQYF.

Only one count was recorded for this clonotype. The chain combines TRBV27 with TRBJ1-1; tentatively, D is TRBD1 (6 bases). V was clipped by 0 bases and J by 3 bases, with 11 bases between them. This CDR3 region has 15 residues. CDR1 MNHEY and CDR2 SMNVEV come from the germline V gene (reference sequence). The CDR3 DNA reads TGTGCCAGCAGTTTATCGACGGGGGCAGACACTGAAGCTTTCTTT. The encoded protein is CASSLSTGADTEAFF.

This clonotype has more than one count but fewer than ten. The rearrangement links TRBV6-2 or TRBV6-3 to TRBJ2-7; 7 bases agree with TRBD1. The CDR3 is 15 amino acids. Germline CDR1 is MNHEY and CDR2 is SVGEGT. After removal of 4 bases from V and 1 base from J, the junction contained 7 bases not matched to a gene. Here the CDR3 DNA reads TGTGCCAGCAGTTTGGAACCAGGGGGTTCCTACGAGCAGTACGTC. Protein sequence: CASSLEPGGSYEQYV.

This clonotype was seen a few times. The DNA for the CDR3 is TGTGCCAGTAGTATCTTACCCATCATGAACACTGAAGCTTTCTTT. Encoded protein: CASSILPIMNTEAFF. The chain uses TRBV19 and TRBJ1-1; D gene unclear. This CDR3 contains 15 residues. CDR1 and CDR2 from the germline V gene are LNHDA and SQIVND (reference sequence). V lost 3 bases and J 0 bases, leaving 11 bases between the germline ends.

The chain has TRBV11-2 and TRBJ2-2; TRBD2 matches at 14 bases. This CDR3 has 18 amino acids. Looked up from germline, CDR1 is SGHAT and CDR2 is FQNNGV. J gave up 1 base and V 5 bases, and 6 bases lay outside the gene matches. The CDR3 spells CASSHRTSGGLNTGELFF. The CDR3 coding sequence is TGTGCCAGCAGCCATCGGACTAGCGGGGGGCTGAACACCGGGGAGCTGTTTTTT.

The V and J genes are TRBV24-1 and TRBJ2-1, with D unresolved. CDR3 length equals 17 residues. V was clipped by 3 bases and J by 4 bases, with 18 bases between them. CDR1 and CDR2 from the germline V gene are KGHDR and SFDVKD. The CDR3 DNA reads as TGTGCCACCAGTGATGCCCCTAGTGCGGCTTATTACAATGAGCAGTTCTTC. Protein: CATSDAPSAAYYNEQFF.

This rearrangement joins TRBV4-1 to TRBJ1-5; 7 nucleotides align to TRBD1. Germline V CDR1 and CDR2: MGHRA, YSYEKL. The CDR3 consists of 16 residues. The V and J ends lost 2 bases and 1 base, in that order; junction bases with no gene match: 5. CDR3: CASSQTPGQSNQPQHF. The CDR3 DNA reads as TGCGCCAGCAGCCAAACGCCGGGACAGAGCAATCAGCCCCAGCATTTT.

In this sample, this clonotype turned up a few times. This chain connects TRBV20-1 to TRBJ2-2; the D call may be TRBD1 or TRBD2 (6 bases each). Germline CDR1 and CDR2: DFQATT and SNEGSKA (reference sequence). The CDR3 runs 15 residues. The V end was cut by 6 bases, the J end by 3 bases, with 17 bases between. The DNA of the CDR3 is TGCAGTGCCCCCTTAGGGGGGCGGTACACCGGGGAGCTGTTTTTT. Amino acid sequence: CSAPLGGRYTGELFF.